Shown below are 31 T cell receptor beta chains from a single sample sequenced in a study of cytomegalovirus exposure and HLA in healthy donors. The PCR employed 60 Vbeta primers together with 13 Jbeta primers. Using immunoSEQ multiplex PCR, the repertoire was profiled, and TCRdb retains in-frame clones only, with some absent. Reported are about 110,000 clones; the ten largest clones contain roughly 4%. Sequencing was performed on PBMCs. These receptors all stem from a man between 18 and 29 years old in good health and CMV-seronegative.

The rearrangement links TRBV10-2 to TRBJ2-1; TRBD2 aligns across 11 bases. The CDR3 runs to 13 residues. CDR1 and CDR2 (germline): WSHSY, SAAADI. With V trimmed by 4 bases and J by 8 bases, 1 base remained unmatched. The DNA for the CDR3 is TGCGCCAGCAGTGTAGCGGGAGGGTATGAGCAGTTCTTC. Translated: CASSVAGGYEQFF.

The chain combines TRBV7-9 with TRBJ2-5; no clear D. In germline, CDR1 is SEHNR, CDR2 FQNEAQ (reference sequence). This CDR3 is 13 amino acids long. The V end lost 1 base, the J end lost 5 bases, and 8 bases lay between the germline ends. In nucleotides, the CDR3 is TGTGCCAGCAGCTTAGTACTTGTGGAGACCCAGTACTTC. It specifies CASSLVLVETQYF.

CDR3 sequence reads: CASRHTGGANSPLHF. The DNA for the CDR3 is TGTGCCAGCAGGCACACAGGGGGCGCGAATTCACCCCTCCACTTT. The chain uses TRBV4-2 and TRBJ1-6; 9 bases are a match to TRBD1. CDR3 length: 15 residues. Germline V lookup: CDR1 LGHNA, CDR2 YNFKEQ. Trimming took 6 bases from V and 7 from J; bases not matched to a gene: 7.

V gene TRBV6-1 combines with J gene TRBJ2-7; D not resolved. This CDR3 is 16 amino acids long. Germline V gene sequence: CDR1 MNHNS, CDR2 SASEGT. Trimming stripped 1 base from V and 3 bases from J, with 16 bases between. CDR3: CASSEGPASWVYEQYF. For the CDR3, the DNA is TGTGCCAGCAGTGAAGGTCCAGCGAGTTGGGTCTACGAGCAGTACTTC.

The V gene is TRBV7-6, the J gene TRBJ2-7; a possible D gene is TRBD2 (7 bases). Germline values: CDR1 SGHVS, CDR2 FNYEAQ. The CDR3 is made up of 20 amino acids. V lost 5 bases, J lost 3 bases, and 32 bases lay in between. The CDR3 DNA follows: TGTGCCAGCAGCCCCCAGTGGGTGGCCAGGGGAAGGACTAGGGACTACGAGCAGTACTTC. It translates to CASSPQWVARGRTRDYEQYF.

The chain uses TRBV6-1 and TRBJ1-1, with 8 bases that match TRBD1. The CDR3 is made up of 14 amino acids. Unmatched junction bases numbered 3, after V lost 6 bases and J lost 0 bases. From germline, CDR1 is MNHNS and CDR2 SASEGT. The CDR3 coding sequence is TGTGCCAGCAGGGCAGGGGGCGTGAACACTGAAGCTTTCTTT. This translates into CASRAGGVNTEAFF.

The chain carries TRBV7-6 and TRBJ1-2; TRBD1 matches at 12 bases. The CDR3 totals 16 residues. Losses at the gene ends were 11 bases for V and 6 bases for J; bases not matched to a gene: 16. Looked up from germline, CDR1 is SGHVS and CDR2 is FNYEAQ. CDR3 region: CAVRSGTGGDTDGYTF. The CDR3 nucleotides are TGTGCCGTCAGATCCGGGACAGGGGGCGATACCGATGGCTACACCTTC.

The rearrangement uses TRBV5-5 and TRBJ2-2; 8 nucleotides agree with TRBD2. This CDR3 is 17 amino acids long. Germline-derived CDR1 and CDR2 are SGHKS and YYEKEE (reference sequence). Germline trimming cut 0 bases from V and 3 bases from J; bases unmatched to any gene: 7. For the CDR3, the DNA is TGTGCCAGCAGCTTGGCGGGAGGGAAGTATGACACCGGGGAGCTGTTTTTT. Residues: CASSLAGGKYDTGELFF.

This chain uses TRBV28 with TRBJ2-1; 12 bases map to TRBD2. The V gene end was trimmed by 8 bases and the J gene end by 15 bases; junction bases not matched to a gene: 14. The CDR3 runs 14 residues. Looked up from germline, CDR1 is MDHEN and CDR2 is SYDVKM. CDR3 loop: CASVKTSGSKRGFF. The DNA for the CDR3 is TGTGCCAGCGTAAAGACTAGCGGGAGTAAGAGAGGGTTCTTC. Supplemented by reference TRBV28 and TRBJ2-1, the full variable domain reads DVKVTQSSRYLVKRTGEKVFLECVQDMDHENMFWYRQDPGLGLRLIYFSYDVKMKEKGDIPEGYSVSREKKERFSLILESASTNQTSMYLCASVKTSGSKRGFFGPGTRLTVL.

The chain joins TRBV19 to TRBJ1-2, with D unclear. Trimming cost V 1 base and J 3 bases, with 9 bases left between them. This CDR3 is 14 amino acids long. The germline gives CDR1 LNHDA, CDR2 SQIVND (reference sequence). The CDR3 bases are TGTGCCAGTAGTATAGTAGGCACAGACTATGGCTACACCTTC. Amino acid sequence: CASSIVGTDYGYTF.

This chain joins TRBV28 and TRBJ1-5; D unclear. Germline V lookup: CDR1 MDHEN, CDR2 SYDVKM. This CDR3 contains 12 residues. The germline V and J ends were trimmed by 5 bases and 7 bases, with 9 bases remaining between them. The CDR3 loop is CASSPPRQPQHF. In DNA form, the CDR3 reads TGTGCCAGCAGTCCACCACGGCAGCCCCAGCATTTT.

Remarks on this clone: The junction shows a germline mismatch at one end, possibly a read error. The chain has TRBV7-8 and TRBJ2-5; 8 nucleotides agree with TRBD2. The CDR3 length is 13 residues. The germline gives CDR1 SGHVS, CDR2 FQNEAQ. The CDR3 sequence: CASSLDVNGREDF. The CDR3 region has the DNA TGTGCCAGCAGCTTAGACGTGAACGGGAGGGAGGACTTC. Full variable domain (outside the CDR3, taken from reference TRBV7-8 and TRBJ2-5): GAGVSQSPRYKVAKRGQDVALRCDPISGHVSLFWYQQALGQGPEFLTYFQNEAQLDKSGLPSDRFFAERPEGSVSTLKIQRTQQEDSAVYLCASSLDVNGREDFGPGTRLLVL.

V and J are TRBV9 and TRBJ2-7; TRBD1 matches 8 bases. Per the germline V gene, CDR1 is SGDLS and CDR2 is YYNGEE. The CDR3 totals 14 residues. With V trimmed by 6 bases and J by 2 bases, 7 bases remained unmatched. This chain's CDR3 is CASNPTGEAYEQYF. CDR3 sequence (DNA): TGTGCCAGCAACCCGACAGGGGAGGCCTACGAGCAGTACTTC.

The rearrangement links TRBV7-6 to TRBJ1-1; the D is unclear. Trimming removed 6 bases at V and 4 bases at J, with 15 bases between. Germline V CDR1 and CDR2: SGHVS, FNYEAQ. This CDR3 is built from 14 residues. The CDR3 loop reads CASSSPDMGTEAFF. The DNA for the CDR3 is TGTGCCAGCAGTTCTCCCGACATGGGCACTGAAGCTTTCTTT.

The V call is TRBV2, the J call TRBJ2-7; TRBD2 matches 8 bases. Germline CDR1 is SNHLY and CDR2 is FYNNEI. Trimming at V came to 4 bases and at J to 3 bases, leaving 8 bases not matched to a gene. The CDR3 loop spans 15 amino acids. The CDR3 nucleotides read TGTGCCAGCAGTGTCAGGCTAGCGGGTATCTACGAGCAGTACTTC. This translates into CASSVRLAGIYEQYF.

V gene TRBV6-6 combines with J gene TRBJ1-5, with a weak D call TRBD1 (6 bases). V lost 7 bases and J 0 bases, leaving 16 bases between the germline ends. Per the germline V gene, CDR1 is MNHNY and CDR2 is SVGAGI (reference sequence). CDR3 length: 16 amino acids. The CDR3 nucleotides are TGTGCCAGCAAAGAGTACAGGGACAATAGCAATCAGCCCCAGCATTTT. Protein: CASKEYRDNSNQPQHF.

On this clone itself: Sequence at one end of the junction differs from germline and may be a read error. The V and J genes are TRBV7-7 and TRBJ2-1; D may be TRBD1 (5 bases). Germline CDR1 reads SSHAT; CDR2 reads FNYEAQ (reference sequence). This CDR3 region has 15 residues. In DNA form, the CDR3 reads TGTGCTAGCAGCTTAAACCCGACAGCCTACAATGAGCAGTTCTTC. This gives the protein CASSLNPTAYNEQFF.

CDR3 nucleotides: TGTGCCAGCAGTTTAGGAGCGGGGGGGGGCATCAATGAGCAGTTCTTC. Protein product: CASSLGAGGGINEQFF. The J gene is TRBJ2-1, the V gene TRBV27; 10 bases map to TRBD2. The germline V gene has CDR1 MNHEY and CDR2 SMNVEV (reference sequence). The CDR3 covers 16 residues. With 2 bases clipped from V and 6 bases from J, the junction kept 7 bases outside the gene matches.

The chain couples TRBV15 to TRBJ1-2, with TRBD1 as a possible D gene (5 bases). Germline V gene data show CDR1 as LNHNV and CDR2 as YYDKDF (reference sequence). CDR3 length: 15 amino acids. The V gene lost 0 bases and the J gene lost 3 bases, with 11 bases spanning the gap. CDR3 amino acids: CATSRDGRADYGYTF. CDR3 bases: TGTGCCACCAGCAGAGATGGCAGGGCGGACTATGGCTACACCTTC. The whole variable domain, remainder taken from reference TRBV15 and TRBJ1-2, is DAMVIQNPRYQVTQFGKPVTLSCSQTLNHNVMYWYQQKSSQAPKLLFHYYDKDFNNEADTPDNFQSRRPNTSFCFLDIRSPGLGDTAMYLCATSRDGRADYGYTFGSGTRLTVV.

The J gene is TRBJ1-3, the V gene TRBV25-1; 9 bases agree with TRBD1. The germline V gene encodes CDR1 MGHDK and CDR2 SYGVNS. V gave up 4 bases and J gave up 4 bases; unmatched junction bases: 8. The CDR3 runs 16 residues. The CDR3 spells CASSAIGQGRGNTIYF. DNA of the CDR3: TGTGCCAGCAGTGCCATCGGACAGGGGAGAGGAAACACCATATATTTT.

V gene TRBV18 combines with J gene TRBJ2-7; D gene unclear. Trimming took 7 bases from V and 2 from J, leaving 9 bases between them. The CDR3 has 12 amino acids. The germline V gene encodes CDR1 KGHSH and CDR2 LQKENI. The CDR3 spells CASWKEAYEQYF. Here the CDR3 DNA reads TGTGCCAGCTGGAAAGAGGCCTACGAGCAGTACTTC.

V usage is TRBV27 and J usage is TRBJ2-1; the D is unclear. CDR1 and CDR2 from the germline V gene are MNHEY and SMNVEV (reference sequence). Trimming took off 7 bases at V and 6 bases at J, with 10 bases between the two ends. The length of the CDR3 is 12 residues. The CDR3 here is CASNSQSNEQFF. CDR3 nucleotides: TGTGCCAGCAATTCACAGTCCAATGAGCAGTTCTTC.

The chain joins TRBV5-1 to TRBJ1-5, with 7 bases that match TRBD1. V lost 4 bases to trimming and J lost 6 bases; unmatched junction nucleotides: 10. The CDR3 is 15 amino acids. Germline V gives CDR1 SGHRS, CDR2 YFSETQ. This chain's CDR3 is CASSVGGGGGQPQHF. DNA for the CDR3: TGCGCCAGCAGCGTCGGAGGAGGGGGCGGTCAGCCCCAGCATTTT.

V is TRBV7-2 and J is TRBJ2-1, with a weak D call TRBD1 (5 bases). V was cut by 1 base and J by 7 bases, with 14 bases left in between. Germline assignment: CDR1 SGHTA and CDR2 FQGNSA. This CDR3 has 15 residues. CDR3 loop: CASSLGVRAGNEQFF. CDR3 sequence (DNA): TGTGCCAGCAGCTTAGGGGTCAGGGCTGGAAATGAGCAGTTCTTC. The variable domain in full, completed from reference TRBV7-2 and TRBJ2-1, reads GAGVSQSPSNKVTEKGKDVELRCDPISGHTALYWYRQSLGQGLEFLIYFQGNSAPDKSGLPSDRFSAERTGGSVSTLTIQRTQQEDSAVYLCASSLGVRAGNEQFFGPGTRLTVL.

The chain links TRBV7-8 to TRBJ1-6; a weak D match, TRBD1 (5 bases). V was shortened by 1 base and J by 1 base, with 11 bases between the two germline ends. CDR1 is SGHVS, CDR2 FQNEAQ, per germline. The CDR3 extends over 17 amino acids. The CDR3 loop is CASSLGTQPSYNSPLHF. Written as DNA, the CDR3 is TGTGCCAGCAGCTTAGGGACACAACCATCCTATAATTCACCCCTCCACTTT.

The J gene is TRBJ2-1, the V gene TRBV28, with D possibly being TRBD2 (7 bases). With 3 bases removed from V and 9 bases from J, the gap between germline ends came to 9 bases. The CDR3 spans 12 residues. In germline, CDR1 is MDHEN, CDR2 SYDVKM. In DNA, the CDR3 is TGTGCCAGCAGTTTTAGGGGGGGTGAGCAGTTCTTC. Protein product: CASSFRGGEQFF.

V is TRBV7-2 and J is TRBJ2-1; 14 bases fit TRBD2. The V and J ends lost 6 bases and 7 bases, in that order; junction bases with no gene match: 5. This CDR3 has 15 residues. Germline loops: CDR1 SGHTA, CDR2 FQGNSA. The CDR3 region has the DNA TGTGCCAGCAGGTCGACTAGCGGGAGGGCGAATGAGCAGTTCTTC. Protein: CASRSTSGRANEQFF.

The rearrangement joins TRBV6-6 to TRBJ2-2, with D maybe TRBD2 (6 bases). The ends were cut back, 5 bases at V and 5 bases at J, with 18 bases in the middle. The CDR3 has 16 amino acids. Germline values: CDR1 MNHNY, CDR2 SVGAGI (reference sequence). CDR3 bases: TGTGCCAGCAGTCTCCTGGCGTCAGGAGGGACCGGGGAGCTGTTTTTT. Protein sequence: CASSLLASGGTGELFF.

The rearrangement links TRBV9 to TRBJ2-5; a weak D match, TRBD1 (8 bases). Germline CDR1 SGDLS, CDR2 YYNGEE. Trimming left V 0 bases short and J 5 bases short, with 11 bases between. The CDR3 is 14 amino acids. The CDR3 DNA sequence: TGTGCCAGCAGCGTAGACAGGGGGGGGGAGACCCAGTACTTC. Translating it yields CASSVDRGGETQYF.

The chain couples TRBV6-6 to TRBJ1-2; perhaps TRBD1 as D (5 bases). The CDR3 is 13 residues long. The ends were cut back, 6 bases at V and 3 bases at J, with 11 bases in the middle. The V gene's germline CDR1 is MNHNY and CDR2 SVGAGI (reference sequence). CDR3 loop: CASRGPQDYGYTF. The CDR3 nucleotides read TGTGCCAGCAGGGGGCCACAGGACTATGGCTACACCTTC.

Here the CDR3 reads CASSVGDFSYEQYF. CDR3 nucleotide sequence: TGTGCCAGCAGCGTGGGAGACTTCTCCTACGAGCAGTACTTC. The gene calls are TRBV9 and TRBJ2-7, with a weak D call TRBD2 (5 bases). The V gene's germline CDR1 is SGDLS and CDR2 YYNGEE. The CDR3 is made up of 14 amino acids. The germline V and J ends were trimmed by 2 bases and 0 bases, with 9 bases remaining between them.